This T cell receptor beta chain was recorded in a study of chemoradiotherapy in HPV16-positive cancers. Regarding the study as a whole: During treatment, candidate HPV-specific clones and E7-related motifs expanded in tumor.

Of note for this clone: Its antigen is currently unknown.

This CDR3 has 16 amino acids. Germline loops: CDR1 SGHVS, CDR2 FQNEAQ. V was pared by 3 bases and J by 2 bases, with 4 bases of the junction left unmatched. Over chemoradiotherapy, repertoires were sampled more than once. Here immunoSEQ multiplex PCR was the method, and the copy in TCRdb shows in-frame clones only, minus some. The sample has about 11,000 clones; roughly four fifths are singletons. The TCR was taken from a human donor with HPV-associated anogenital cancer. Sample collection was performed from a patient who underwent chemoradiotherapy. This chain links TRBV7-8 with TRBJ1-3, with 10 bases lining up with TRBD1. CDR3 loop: CASSFADRGPGNTIYF. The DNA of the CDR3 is TGTGCCAGCAGCTTCGCAGACAGGGGGCCTGGAAACACCATATATTTT.